This T cell receptor beta chain was found in a study of beta chain features in type 1 diabetes. Study-wide points: TCRB CDR3 length was moderately but significantly reduced in all four CD4+ subsets of Type 1 diabetes patients. For patients and controls alike, PCR might favor shorter templates to the same degree.

Using CD45RO/CCR7/CD25/CD127/CD95/CD27, CD4+ naive, central memory, regulatory and stem cell-like memory cells were sorted. Germline lookup yields CDR1 KGHSH and CDR2 LQKENI. Trimming pared 4 bases from V and 5 bases from J, leaving 20 bases between. This CDR3 is 16 amino acids long. As concerns this clone: Its antigen is not identified.

Expressed TCRB transcripts were sequenced because the isolated RNA had all been reverse transcribed beforehand. Clones were read by immunoSEQ multiplex PCR, and TCRdb kept only the in-frame ones, dropping some. Found here are 400,000 or so clones, 9.6% of them singletons; the top ten hold roughly 0.6%. This chain connects TRBV18 to TRBJ1-1, with a tentative D call TRBD1 (5 bases). The sequenced sample consisted of central memory CD4+ T cells from blood. This receptor was taken from a man aged 30 to 45 with type 1 diabetes. CDR3 in amino acids: CASSRLGMGGLTEAFF. The CDR3 bases are TGTGCCAGCTCACGGTTGGGAATGGGGGGTTTGACTGAAGCTTTCTTT.